One and the same sample provided the 5 T cell receptor beta chains below, sequenced in a study of blood T cell repertoires in COVID-19 (dated by TCRdb to 2020 to 2022). Libraries were built with the immunoSEQ multiplex PCR assay. The table was pulled from immuneACCESS by TCRdb, which kept in-frame rearrangements only. Such tables lose some clones; where checked, under half of the loss comes from unresolved V genes, and the rest has no known cause. The sample table lists around 110,000 clones, around 80% of them with a count of one. The ten largest make up just under 7.5% of the sample. Sequencing was done on a sample of peripheral blood. The receptors were sampled from a man between 65 and 79 years old with active or convalescent COVID-19.

This rearrangement joins TRBV5-8 to TRBJ1-1; D gene ambiguous. Germline V lookup: CDR1 SGHTS, CDR2 YDEGEE. CDR3 length: 15 amino acids. V was clipped by 0 bases and J by 1 base, with 10 bases between them. The DNA for the CDR3 is TGTGCCAGCAGCTTGGGTCCCTTCCCGAACACTGAAGCTTTCTTT. This encodes CASSLGPFPNTEAFF.

This chain links TRBV10-1 with TRBJ1-1; D not certain. V lost 0 bases to trimming and J lost 3 bases, with 8 bases between them. The CDR3 spans 14 residues. Germline assignment: CDR1 WNHNN and CDR2 SYGVQD (reference sequence). This CDR3 reads CASSESRDYTEAFF. DNA for the CDR3: TGCGCCAGCAGTGAGTCTCGGGATTACACTGAAGCTTTCTTT.

The rearrangement links TRBV15 to TRBJ2-5; D unclear. Germline loops: CDR1 LNHNV, CDR2 YYDKDF (reference sequence). This CDR3 contains 11 residues. The germline V and J ends were trimmed by 8 bases and 3 bases, with 7 bases remaining between them. CDR3 sequence (DNA): TGTGCCACCCAAGAGGAAGAGACCCAGTACTTC. This gives the protein CATQEEETQYF.

In its sample, this clone was seen a few times. This chain connects TRBV12-5 to TRBJ2-5; D not resolved. Germline V gives CDR1 LGHNT, CDR2 FRNRAP. The CDR3 has 12 amino acids. Trimming pared 6 bases from V and 5 bases from J, leaving 10 bases between. DNA of the CDR3: TGTGCTAGTGGACAGCCTGGGGAGACCCAGTACTTC. Translating gives CASGQPGETQYF.

A note on this clone: The sample carries other DNA sequences with the same CDR3. The genes are TRBV28 and TRBJ2-3; 7 bases agree with TRBD2. J lost 1 base, V lost 3 bases, and 4 bases had no gene match. This CDR3 comprises 15 residues. The V gene's germline CDR1 is MDHEN and CDR2 SYDVKM. This chain's CDR3 is CASSLEGGGTDTQYF. Here the CDR3 DNA reads TGTGCCAGCAGTTTGGAGGGAGGGGGCACAGATACGCAGTATTTT.